These 9 T cell receptor beta chains were all obtained from the same sample, sequenced in a study of CD8 T cells in ankylosing spondylitis. TCRdb re-called the 5' RACE reads with MiXCR, one entry per CDR3 protein. Of about 240,000 distinct CDR3 sequences in the sample, roughly 8.6% are singletons; the top ten hold approximately 7%. The sequencing input was blood, either unsorted or a sorted T cell fraction (not recorded which). The receptors shown here come from a male donor with ankylosing spondylitis or in good health (not recorded which).

The sample holds many counts of this clonotype. The rearrangement uses TRBV18 and TRBJ2-7, with 12 bases that match TRBD2. The CDR3 loop spans 17 amino acids. The junction had 10 bases not matched to a gene; V was cut back by 3 bases and J by 4 bases. Germline CDR1 and CDR2: KGHSH and LQKENI. The CDR3 region is CASSPWPETSGSYEQYF. DNA for the CDR3: TGTGCCAGCTCACCGTGGCCGGAGACTAGCGGGAGTTACGAGCAGTACTTC.

This clonotype was seen many times. V and J are TRBV29-1 and TRBJ2-3, with 9 bases aligning to TRBD2. This CDR3 has 12 residues. In germline, CDR1 is SQVTM, CDR2 ANQGSEA. This CDR3 reads CSTTSGSDTQYF. CDR3 sequence (DNA): TGCAGTACTACTAGCGGGTCAGATACGCAGTATTTT.

The chain links TRBV23-1 to TRBJ2-3, with 8 bases identical to TRBD1. TRBV23-1 is known as an ORF, though its function is uncertain. The CDR3 loop spans 16 amino acids. The V gene end was trimmed by 6 bases and the J gene end by 0 bases; junction bases not matched to a gene: 8. The CDR3 loop reads CASSPPWDRSTDTQYF. The CDR3 DNA reads TGCGCCAGCAGCCCCCCGTGGGACAGGAGCACAGATACGCAGTATTTT.

This clonotype was counted at least ten times. The chain uses TRBV2 and TRBJ2-1; D not resolved. The V and J ends lost 2 bases and 5 bases respectively, with 19 bases between them. This CDR3 is 17 amino acids long. The germline gives CDR1 SNHLY, CDR2 FYNNEI. The CDR3 DNA follows: TGTGCCAGCAGTGAACGCCGGGCTCAATGGGCGAACAATGAGCAGTTCTTC. Encoded protein: CASSERRAQWANNEQFF.

In this sample, this clonotype turned up many times. The chain combines TRBV9 with TRBJ2-3, with 8 bases fitting TRBD1. Germline V gene data show CDR1 as SGDLS and CDR2 as YYNGEE. This CDR3 spans 16 amino acids. After removal of 0 bases from V and 4 bases from J, the junction contained 7 bases not matched to a gene. CDR3 residues: CASSVAGTGRPDTQYF. CDR3 nucleotide sequence: TGTGCCAGCAGCGTAGCCGGGACAGGACGCCCAGATACGCAGTATTTT. The whole variable domain, remainder taken from reference TRBV9 and TRBJ2-3, is DSGVTQTPKHLITATGQRVTLRCSPRSGDLSVYWYQQSLDQGLQFLIQYYNGEERAKGNILERFSAQQFPDLHSELNLSSLELGDSALYFCASSVAGTGRPDTQYFGPGTRLTVL.

This clonotype has at least ten counts. V gene TRBV7-9 combines with J gene TRBJ1-1; D is perhaps TRBD1 (5 bases). Trimming removed 5 bases at V and 0 bases at J, with 13 bases between. CDR1 SEHNR and CDR2 FQNEAQ come from the germline V gene (reference sequence). The CDR3 length is 15 residues. The CDR3 DNA is TGTGCCAGCAGCCCCACCGGGACGGTGAACACTGAAGCTTTCTTT. As protein: CASSPTGTVNTEAFF.

This clonotype occurred many times. The rearrangement links TRBV9 to TRBJ2-7; 8 positions match TRBD1. This CDR3 contains 13 residues. Germline V CDR1 and CDR2: SGDLS, YYNGEE. V shed 3 bases, J shed 3 bases, and the junction held 2 bases outside the gene matches. Here the CDR3 reads CASSATGGYEQYF. The CDR3 coding sequence is TGTGCCAGCAGCGCCACAGGGGGCTACGAGCAGTACTTC.

This clonotype came up many times. The chain is built from TRBV28 and TRBJ1-2; no definite D call. CDR1 and CDR2 from the germline V gene are MDHEN and SYDVKM. Trimming cost V 8 bases and J 0 bases, with 19 bases left between them. This CDR3 has 16 amino acids. The CDR3 loop reads CASGVYGRTSNYGYTF. CDR3 nucleotides: TGTGCCAGCGGCGTGTACGGAAGAACTTCTAACTATGGCTACACCTTC.

There are a few counts of this clonotype. The chain has TRBV27 and TRBJ2-1; 13 bases agree with TRBD2. The germline V gene has CDR1 MNHEY and CDR2 SMNVEV (reference sequence). This CDR3 has 16 residues. The J segment lost 7 bases and the V segment lost 5 bases, leaving 8 bases of the junction unmatched. The CDR3 region is CASSPILAGGRNEQFF. CDR3 DNA sequence: TGTGCCAGCAGTCCGATACTAGCGGGGGGGCGTAATGAGCAGTTCTTC.